This TCR beta chain was found in a study of T cell repertoires in cytomegalovirus infection. On the study more broadly: It was recently identified HLA-C-restricted and well-studied HLA-B-restricted CMV epitopes that the study used.

Details on this clonotype: What it binds is unknown.

TCRdb re-derived calls from the reads in MiXCR, one entry per CDR3 protein. The sample lists around 71,000 distinct CDR3 sequences, 20% to 25% occurring once. General study results and limits: Within the response measured ex vivo, HLA-C-restricted CMV-specific TCR beta clonotypes were dominant. Cumulative frequency (of public TCR beta family members) identified carriers of CMV plus the relevant HLA.

The sample here was CD8+ T cells from cultured PBMCs, taken from culture after CMV antigen stimulation. This clonotype was obtained from a human donor in good health (CMV status not recorded). Some clones in this sample may be carry-over from other donors' samples.

Written as DNA, the CDR3 is TGCGCCAGCAGCCAAGTCTTTCCAGGGGACACTGAAGCTTTCTTT. This gives the protein CASSQVFPGDTEAFF. This chain connects TRBV4-3 to TRBJ1-1, with a weak D call TRBD1 (6 bases). The germline CDR1 and CDR2 sequences are LGHNA and YSLEER. The CDR3 contains 15 residues. Trimming stripped 1 base from V and 3 bases from J, with 12 bases between.